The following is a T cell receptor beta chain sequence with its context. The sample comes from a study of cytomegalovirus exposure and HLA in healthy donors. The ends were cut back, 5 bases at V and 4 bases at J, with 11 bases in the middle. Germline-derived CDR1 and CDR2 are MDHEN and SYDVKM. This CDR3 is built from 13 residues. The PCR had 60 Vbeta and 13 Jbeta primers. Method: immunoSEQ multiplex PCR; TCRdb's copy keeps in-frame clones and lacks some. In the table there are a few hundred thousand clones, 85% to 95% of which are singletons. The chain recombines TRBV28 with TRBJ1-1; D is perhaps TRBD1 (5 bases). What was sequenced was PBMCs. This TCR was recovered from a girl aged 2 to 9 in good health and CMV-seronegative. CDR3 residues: CASSLRVITEAFF. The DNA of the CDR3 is TGTGCCAGCAGTCTCAGGGTGATCACTGAAGCTTTCTTT.